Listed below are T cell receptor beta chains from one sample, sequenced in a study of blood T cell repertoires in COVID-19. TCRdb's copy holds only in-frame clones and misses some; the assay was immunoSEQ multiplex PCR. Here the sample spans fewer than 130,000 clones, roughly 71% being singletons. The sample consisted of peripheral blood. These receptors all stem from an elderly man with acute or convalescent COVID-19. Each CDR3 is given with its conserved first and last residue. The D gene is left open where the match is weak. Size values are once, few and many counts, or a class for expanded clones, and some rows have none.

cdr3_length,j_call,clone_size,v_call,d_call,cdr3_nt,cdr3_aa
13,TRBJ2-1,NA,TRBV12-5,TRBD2,TGTGCTAGTGCTAGCGGGAGGACCAATGAGCAGTTCTTC,CASASGRTNEQFF
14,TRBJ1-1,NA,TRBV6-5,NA,TGTGCCAGCAAGGACCGCCCGCTGGGGCGCGAAGCTTTCTTT,CASKDRPLGREAFF
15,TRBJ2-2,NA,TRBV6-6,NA,TGTGCCAGCAGTTCCAGGGATCCTAACACCGGGGAGCTGTTTTTT,CASSSRDPNTGELFF
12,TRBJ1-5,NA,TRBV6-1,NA,TGTGCCAGCAGTGAAAAGCCCCAGCCCCAGCATTTT,CASSEKPQPQHF
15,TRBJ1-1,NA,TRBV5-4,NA,TGTGCCAGCAGCACCGGGCAGGGGTTGAAGACTGAAGCTTTCTTT,CASSTGQGLKTEAFF
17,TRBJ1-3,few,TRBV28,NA,TGTGCCAGCAGTCTCGCGGTGATGGGTTGGAATGGAAACACCATATATTTT,CASSLAVMGWNGNTIYF
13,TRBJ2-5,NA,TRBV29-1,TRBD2,TGCAGCGTTGGGGGGGGAGGTGTGGAGACCCAGTACTTC,CSVGGGGVETQYF
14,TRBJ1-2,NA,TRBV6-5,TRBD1,TGTGCCAGCAGCAGGACCGACAGGGTTAGTGGCTACACCTTC,CASSRTDRVSGYTF
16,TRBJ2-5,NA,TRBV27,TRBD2,TGTGCCAGCAGCCCGGGACTAGCGGGAGGAGGAGAGACCCAGTACTTC,CASSPGLAGGGETQYF
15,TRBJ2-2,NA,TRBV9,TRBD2,TGTGCCAGCGGAAAGCGGGATATTGGGACCGGGGAGCTGTTTTTT,CASGKRDIGTGELFF
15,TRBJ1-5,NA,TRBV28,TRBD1,TGTGCCAGCAGTTCCGGGACAGTTGAGACTAAGCCCCAGCATTTT,CASSSGTVETKPQHF
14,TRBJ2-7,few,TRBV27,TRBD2,TGTGCCAGCAGTTGGGGGACTAGCGCCTACGAGCAGTACTTC,CASSWGTSAYEQYF
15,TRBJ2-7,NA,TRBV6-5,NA,TGTGCCAGCAGTCCCGGACATCCTATAGGCTACGAGCAGTACTTC,CASSPGHPIGYEQYF
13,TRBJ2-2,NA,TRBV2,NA,TGTGCCAGCAGGGAACAGGGTTCCGGGGAGCTGTTTTTT,CASREQGSGELFF
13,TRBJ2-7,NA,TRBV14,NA,TGTGCCAGCAGCCAAGGGAGGGGCGGCGAGCAGTACTTC,CASSQGRGGEQYF
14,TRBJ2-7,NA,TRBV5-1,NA,TGCGCCAGCAGCTCTGACATCCTTTCCTACGAGCAGTACTTC,CASSSDILSYEQYF
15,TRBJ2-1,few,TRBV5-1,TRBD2,TGCGCCAGCAGCCCGAGCGGGAGAAGCGGTAATGAGCAGTTCTTC,CASSPSGRSGNEQFF
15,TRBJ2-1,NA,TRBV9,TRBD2,TGTGCCAGCAGCGTAGGAGTAGCGGGTGCCCCTGAGCAGTTCTTC,CASSVGVAGAPEQFF
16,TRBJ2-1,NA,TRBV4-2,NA,TGTGCCAGCAGCGGTGGATCCGGGACTCCCTACAATGAGCAGTTCTTC,CASSGGSGTPYNEQFF
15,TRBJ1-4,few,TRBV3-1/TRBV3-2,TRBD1,TGTGCCAGCAGCTCACCGGGACAGGGGAATGAAAAACTGTTTTTT,CASSSPGQGNEKLFF
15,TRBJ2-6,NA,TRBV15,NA,TGTGCCACCAGCGGCGGTCGCTCTGGGGCCAACGTCCTGACTTTC,CATSGGRSGANVLTF
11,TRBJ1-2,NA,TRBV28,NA,TGTGCCAGCAGTTCTAATTTCGGCTACACCTTC,CASSSNFGYTF
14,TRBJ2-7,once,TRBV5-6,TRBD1,TGTGCCAGCAGCCCGACAGGGGGCGTAATCGAGCAGTACTTC,CASSPTGGVIEQYF
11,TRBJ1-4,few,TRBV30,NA,TGTGCCTGGAGTGTTCGGGAAAAACTGTTTTTT,CAWSVREKLFF
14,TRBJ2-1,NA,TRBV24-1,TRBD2,TGTGCCACCAGTGTTAGCGGGAGGGCGCAAGAGCAGTTCTTC,CATSVSGRAQEQFF
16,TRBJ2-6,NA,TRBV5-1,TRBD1,TGCGCCAGCACTCGGGGACAGAACTCTGGGGCCAACGTCCTGACTTTC,CASTRGQNSGANVLTF
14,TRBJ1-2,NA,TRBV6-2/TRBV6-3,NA,TGTGCCAGCAGTTACTCGCAGGGGAACTATGGCTACACCTTC,CASSYSQGNYGYTF
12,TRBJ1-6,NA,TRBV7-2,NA,TGTGCCAGCAGCACACGTAATCCACCCCTCCACTTT,CASSTRNPPLHF
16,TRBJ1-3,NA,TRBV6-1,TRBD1,TGTGCCAGCAGTGCGGACAGGGTTCTCTCTGGAAACACCATATATTTT,CASSADRVLSGNTIYF
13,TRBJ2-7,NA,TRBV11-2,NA,TGTGCCAGCAGCTTAGCGGCTAGCGTCGAGCAGTACTTC,CASSLAASVEQYF
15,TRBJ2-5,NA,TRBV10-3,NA,TGTGCCATCGGGGGAGGCTCCCGGGCCCAAGAGACCCAGTACTTC,CAIGGGSRAQETQYF
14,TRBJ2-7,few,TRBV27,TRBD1,TGTGCCAGCAGTTTCCGGGACAGGGACCACGAGCAGTACTTC,CASSFRDRDHEQYF
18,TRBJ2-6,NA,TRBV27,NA,TGTGCCAGCACCGAGACACCCCAAAGAAGGTCTGGGGCCAACGTCCTGACTTTC,CASTETPQRRSGANVLTF
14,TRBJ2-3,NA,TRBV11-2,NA,TGTGCCAGCAGCTTTTCCGGTACTAGGGATACGCAGTATTTT,CASSFSGTRDTQYF